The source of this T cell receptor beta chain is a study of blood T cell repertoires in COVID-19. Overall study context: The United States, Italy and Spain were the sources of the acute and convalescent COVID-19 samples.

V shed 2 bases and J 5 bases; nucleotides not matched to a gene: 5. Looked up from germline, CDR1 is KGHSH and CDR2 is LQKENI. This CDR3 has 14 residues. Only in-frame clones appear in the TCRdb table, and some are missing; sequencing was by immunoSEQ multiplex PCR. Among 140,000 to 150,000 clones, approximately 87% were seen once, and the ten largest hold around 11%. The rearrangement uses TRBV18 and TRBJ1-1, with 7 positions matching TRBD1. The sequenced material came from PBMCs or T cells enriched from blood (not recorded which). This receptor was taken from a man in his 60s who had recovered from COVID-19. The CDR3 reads CASSPSQGDTEAFF. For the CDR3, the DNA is TGTGCCAGCTCACCAAGCCAGGGGGATACTGAAGCTTTCTTT.